This T cell receptor beta chain was sequenced during a study of blood T cell repertoires in COVID-19. CDR1 and CDR2 from the germline V gene are SGHAT and FQDESV (reference sequence). V was cut by 1 base and J by 11 bases, with 8 bases left in between. CDR3 size: 11 residues. Residents of approximately 25 US areas, aged roughly 18 to 89 years, made up the participants. Participants were placed into cohorts based on the clinical history they reported. Produced via immunoSEQ multiplex PCR; TCRdb's table is partial and in-frame only. The data show around 300,000 clones, with about 90% seen just once and just under 9.5% held by the top ten.

The J gene is TRBJ1-1, the V gene TRBV11-1; D is perhaps TRBD1 (6 bases). The sequencing sample was made of PBMCs or T cells enriched from blood (not recorded which). This receptor was taken from a woman aged 25-40 years who had recovered from COVID-19. Written as DNA, the CDR3 is TGTGCCAGCAGCTTAGGGACAGTTGCTTTCTTT. It specifies CASSLGTVAFF.